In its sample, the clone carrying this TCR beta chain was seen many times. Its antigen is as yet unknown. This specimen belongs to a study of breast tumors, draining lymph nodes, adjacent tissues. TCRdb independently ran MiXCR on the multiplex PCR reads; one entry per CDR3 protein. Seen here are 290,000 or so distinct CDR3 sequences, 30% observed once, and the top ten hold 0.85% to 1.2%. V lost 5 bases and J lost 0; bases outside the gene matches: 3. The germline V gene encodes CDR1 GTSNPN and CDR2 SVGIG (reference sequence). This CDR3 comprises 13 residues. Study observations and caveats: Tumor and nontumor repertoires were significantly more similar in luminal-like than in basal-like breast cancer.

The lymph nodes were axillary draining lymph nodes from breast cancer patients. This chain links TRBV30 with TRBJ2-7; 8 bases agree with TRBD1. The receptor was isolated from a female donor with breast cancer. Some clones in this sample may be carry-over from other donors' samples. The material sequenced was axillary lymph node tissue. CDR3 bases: TGTGCCTGGGACAGGGGAAACTCCTACGAGCAGTACTTC. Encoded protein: CAWDRGNSYEQYF.